The next 27 T cell receptor beta chains were all read from a single sample in a study of regulatory T cells in long-lasting Graves disease. Sequencing libraries for TCR beta were prepared with iRepertoire HTBI primers and Arm-PCR of CDR3 regions. TCRdb itself ran the multiplex PCR reads through MiXCR, one entry per CDR3 protein. The sample comprises roughly 430,000 distinct CDR3 sequences, 21% of which are singletons, and roughly an eighth rests with the top ten. Described time point: persistent/refractory GD, antithyroid drugs over 5 years with positive TRAb. After RNA was extracted from PBMCs, the TCR library was made from it. Sequencing was performed on peripheral blood mononuclear cells (PBMCs), taken when the disease was refractory, from a patient treated with antithyroid drugs. All receptors derive from a female donor with Graves disease.

This clonotype was observed at least ten times. The chain joins TRBV2 to TRBJ1-2, with D possibly being TRBD1 (6 bases). Germline CDR1 and CDR2: SNHLY and FYNNEI. This CDR3 has 14 amino acids. The germline V and J ends were trimmed by 5 bases and 2 bases, with 12 bases remaining between them. CDR3 DNA: TGTGCCAGCAGTTCCCGGGACAAAAACTATGGCTACACCTTC. The encoded protein is CASSSRDKNYGYTF.

This clonotype occurred many times. The chain couples TRBV28 to TRBJ1-4, with D perhaps TRBD1 (5 bases). V was shortened by 2 bases and J by 3 bases, with 7 bases between the two germline ends. CDR3 length equals 14 residues. Germline V gene lookup returns CDR1 MDHEN and CDR2 SYDVKM. DNA of the CDR3: TGTGCCAGCAGTTTAGTGGGGGCTAATGAAAAACTGTTTTTT. This encodes CASSLVGANEKLFF.

The chain is built from TRBV12-5 and TRBJ2-2; 10 nucleotides line up with TRBD1. This CDR3 contains 16 residues. Trimming removed 3 bases from V and 0 bases from J; junction bases left unmatched: 1. CDR1 and CDR2 from the germline V gene are LGHNT and FRNRAP. The CDR3 spells CASGLGTGANTGELFF. CDR3 coding DNA: TGTGCTAGTGGTTTAGGGACAGGGGCGAACACCGGGGAGCTGTTTTTT. Together with reference TRBV12-5 and TRBJ2-2, the CDR3 gives the full variable domain: DARVTQTPRHKVTEMGQEVTMRCQPILGHNTVFWYRQTMMQGLELLAYFRNRAPLDDSGMPKDRFSAEMPDATLATLKIQPSEPRDSAVYFCASGLGTGANTGELFFGEGSRLTVL.

The chain is built from TRBV6-2 or TRBV6-3 and TRBJ2-3; D is perhaps TRBD1 (6 bases). The length of the CDR3 is 15 residues. The ends were cut back, 2 bases at V and 1 base at J, with 10 bases in the middle. Germline V CDR1 and CDR2: MNHEY, SVGEGT. The CDR3 sequence is CASSYQAGGTDTQYF. DNA of the CDR3: TGTGCCAGCAGTTACCAGGCAGGGGGCACAGATACGCAGTATTTT.

The V and J genes are TRBV4-1 and TRBJ2-7, with 12 bases fitting TRBD2. Germline lookup yields CDR1 MGHRA and CDR2 YSYEKL. The CDR3 has 17 residues. The V segment lost 3 bases and the J segment 3 bases; nucleotides outside the gene matches: 9. DNA of the CDR3: TGCGCCAGCAGCCATTTGACTAGCGGGAGAAGGGGCTACGAGCAGTACTTC. The encoded protein is CASSHLTSGRRGYEQYF.

V usage is TRBV6-1 and J usage is TRBJ2-3, with D possibly matching TRBD1 (6 bases). The germline V and J ends were trimmed by 1 base and 0 bases, with 14 bases remaining between them. This CDR3 comprises 17 residues. Germline V CDR1 and CDR2: MNHNS, SASEGT. The CDR3 protein is CASSEEWTALSTDTQYF. The CDR3 region has the DNA TGTGCCAGCAGTGAAGAATGGACAGCGCTTAGCACAGATACGCAGTATTTT.

This clonotype occurred many times. The chain combines TRBV28 with TRBJ1-5; tentative D call: TRBD1 (5 bases). Germline V lookup: CDR1 MDHEN, CDR2 SYDVKM. The V end was cut by 7 bases, the J end by 2 bases, with 15 bases between. There are 15 residues in the CDR3. CDR3 nucleotides: TGTGCCAGCACCTTGGACCCGGGGGGCAATCAGCCCCAGCATTTT. Translation: CASTLDPGGNQPQHF.

Regarding this clonotype: A single base separates this from a much larger clone, so it may be a read error. V and J are TRBV5-1 and TRBJ1-2; tentative D call: TRBD1 (6 bases). The CDR3 is 14 amino acids. Germline loops: CDR1 SGHRS, CDR2 YFSETQ. Trimming shortened V by 4 bases and J by 7 bases, and 17 bases separated the two germline ends. CDR3 in amino acids: CASSRSGQSAGYTF. Here the CDR3 DNA reads TGCGCCAGCAGCAGATCCGGACAGAGCGCTGGCTACACCTTC.

The chain employs TRBV4-3 and TRBJ1-1, with D perhaps TRBD1 (6 bases). The V end was cut by 2 bases, the J end by 3 bases, with 13 bases between. The CDR3 is 15 amino acids. In germline, CDR1 is LGHNA, CDR2 YSLEER. This chain's CDR3 is CASSQQWRGDTEAFF. The CDR3 region has the DNA TGCGCCAGCAGCCAACAATGGAGGGGGGACACTGAAGCTTTCTTT.

This clonotype was seen only a few times. The CDR3 protein is CSARQGNEKLFF. DNA of the CDR3: TGCAGTGCTAGACAGGGGAATGAAAAACTGTTTTTT. This rearrangement joins TRBV20-1 to TRBJ1-4, with a possible D match to TRBD1 (6 bases). From germline, CDR1 is DFQATT and CDR2 SNEGSKA (reference sequence). V was cut by 2 bases and J by 5 bases, with 6 bases left in between. The CDR3 covers 12 residues.

The V call is TRBV6-1, the J call TRBJ1-2; 8 bases align to TRBD1. The CDR3 is 14 amino acids. Trimming at V came to 6 bases and at J to 1 base, leaving 4 bases not matched to a gene. CDR1 and CDR2 (germline): MNHNS, SASEGT. The CDR3 region has the DNA TGTGCCAGCAGAGGACAGGGCGGTAACTATGGCTACACCTTC. This codes for CASRGQGGNYGYTF.

There are a few counts of this clonotype. The rearrangement links TRBV20-1 to TRBJ2-6; 8 nucleotides align to TRBD1. The CDR3 extends over 17 amino acids. The junction had 6 bases not matched to a gene; V was cut back by 2 bases and J by 0 bases. Germline V gene lookup returns CDR1 DFQATT and CDR2 SNEGSKA (reference sequence). For the CDR3, the DNA is TGCAGTGCTAGACCCGGGACAGGCCGCTCTGGGGCCAACGTCCTGACTTTC. Translation gives CSARPGTGRSGANVLTF.

The gene calls are TRBV28 and TRBJ1-2; D might be TRBD1 (5 bases). Germline CDR1 and CDR2: MDHEN and SYDVKM. V was shortened by 2 bases and J by 8 bases, with 12 bases between the two germline ends. The CDR3 runs 13 residues. The CDR3 bases are TGTGCCAGCAGTTTAGGGGTACGGGGCGGCTACACCTTC. This codes for CASSLGVRGGYTF.

This clonotype was seen just once. This probably arose from a read error, given a far larger clone one base away. This sequence joins TRBV7-9 and TRBJ2-2; no clear D gene. CDR1 is SEHNR, CDR2 FQNEAQ, per germline (reference sequence). The CDR3 extends over 15 amino acids. V was cut by 1 base and J by 0 bases, with 6 bases left in between. The CDR3 sequence is CASSLGWTNTGELFF. CDR3 nucleotide sequence: TGTGCCAGCAGCTTAGGCTGGACGAACACCGGGGAGCTGTTTTTT. The full variable domain, in which reference TRBV7-9 and TRBJ2-2 provide the parts outside the CDR3, is DTGVSQNPRHKITKRGQNVTFRCDPISEHNRLYWYRQTLGQGPEFLTYFQNEAQLEKSRLLSDRFSAERPKGSFSTLEIQRTEQGDSAMYLCASSLGWTNTGELFFGEGSRLTVL.

This clonotype was recorded at least ten times. The chain joins TRBV2 to TRBJ1-1; maybe TRBD1 (6 bases). The CDR3 sequence is 14 residues long. Germline V gives CDR1 SNHLY, CDR2 FYNNEI. V was trimmed by 3 bases and J by 4 bases, leaving 12 bases between them. The CDR3 loop is CASSDRGAGTEAFF. CDR3 DNA sequence: TGTGCCAGCAGTGATCGGGGGGCCGGCACTGAAGCTTTCTTT.

V is TRBV19 and J is TRBJ1-1, with 7 bases fitting TRBD1. The trim removed 3 bases at V and 4 bases at J, leaving 5 bases unmatched. Germline V lookup: CDR1 LNHDA, CDR2 SQIVND (reference sequence). The CDR3 covers 14 residues. The CDR3 loop reads CASSINRGSTEAFF. In DNA, the CDR3 is TGTGCCAGTAGTATCAACAGGGGATCCACTGAAGCTTTCTTT.

In its sample, this clonotype was seen a few times. The chain carries TRBV20-1 and TRBJ2-2; D may correspond to TRBD1 or TRBD2 (5 bases each). Between the trimmed V and J ends, which lost 6 bases and 0 bases, there was a span of 14 bases. Germline values: CDR1 DFQATT, CDR2 SNEGSKA (reference sequence). This CDR3 has 15 amino acids. Here the CDR3 DNA reads TGCAGTGCCCCGGGACGCCAAACGAACACCGGGGAGCTGTTTTTT. As protein: CSAPGRQTNTGELFF.

The rearrangement links TRBV4-1 to TRBJ1-1; tentative D call: TRBD1 (6 bases). Trimming took 1 base from V and 0 from J, leaving 9 bases between them. This CDR3 has 15 amino acids. Germline CDR1 is MGHRA and CDR2 is YSYEKL. The CDR3 sequence is CASSQAGVMNTEAFF. The CDR3 DNA sequence: TGCGCCAGCAGCCAAGCAGGGGTCATGAACACTGAAGCTTTCTTT.

The gene calls are TRBV9 and TRBJ1-5; TRBD1 agrees at 8 bases. The J segment lost 6 bases and the V segment lost 3 bases, leaving 8 bases of the junction unmatched. Looked up from germline, CDR1 is SGDLS and CDR2 is YYNGEE. The CDR3 consists of 15 residues. DNA for the CDR3: TGTGCCAGCAGCGCAGGACAGGGAGCGGCTCAGCCCCAGCATTTT. Translation gives CASSAGQGAAQPQHF.

The chain has TRBV11-2 and TRBJ2-3; D remains unclear. Germline-derived CDR1 and CDR2 are SGHAT and FQNNGV. The V end lost 4 bases, the J end lost 0 bases, and 8 bases lay between the germline ends. The length of the CDR3 is 14 residues. As DNA, the CDR3 is TGTGCCAGCAGCTCTTACGTGAGCACAGATACGCAGTATTTT. It encodes CASSSYVSTDTQYF.

This clonotype was found many times. The chain links TRBV20-1 to TRBJ1-1; possibly TRBD1 for D (6 bases). Trimming took off 5 bases at V and 4 bases at J, with 20 bases between the two ends. The CDR3 is made up of 15 amino acids. Germline lookup yields CDR1 DFQATT and CDR2 SNEGSKA (reference sequence). This CDR3 is CSALPFDRRATEAFF. In DNA, the CDR3 is TGCAGTGCTTTACCGTTCGACAGGAGGGCCACTGAAGCTTTCTTT.

In this sample, this clonotype turned up many times. This rearrangement joins TRBV12-3 or TRBV12-4 to TRBJ1-6; D unclear. The CDR3 runs to 11 residues. V dropped 1 base and J dropped 8 bases, with 0 bases sitting between them. DNA of the CDR3: TGTGCCAGCAGTTTAGATTCACCCCTCCACTTT. Translated: CASSLDSPLHF.

Many counts were recorded for this clonotype. V gene TRBV28 combines with J gene TRBJ2-7; weak D call: TRBD1 (6 bases). V lost 4 bases and J 5 bases, leaving 15 bases between the germline ends. The CDR3 sequence is 14 residues long. Per the germline V gene, CDR1 is MDHEN and CDR2 is SYDVKM. The CDR3 is CASSSHRVPDEQYF. The CDR3 nucleotides are TGTGCCAGCAGTTCCCACAGGGTCCCGGACGAGCAGTACTTC.

The genes are TRBV6-1 and TRBJ1-1; 11 bases fit TRBD1. CDR1 and CDR2 (germline): MNHNS, SASEGT. Losses at the gene ends were 6 bases for V and 3 bases for J; bases not matched to a gene: 6. The CDR3 spans 15 residues. The CDR3 DNA follows: TGTGCCAGCAGGCGAAGGACAGGGGGCCACACTGAAGCTTTCTTT. Protein: CASRRRTGGHTEAFF.

Many counts were recorded for this clonotype. DNA for the CDR3: TGTGCCAGCGGCCTGGTCCGGGGAACTGAAGCTTTCTTT. This sequence encodes CASGLVRGTEAFF. The V gene is TRBV2, the J gene TRBJ1-1; D gene uncertain. The CDR3 totals 13 residues. Germline lookup yields CDR1 SNHLY and CDR2 FYNNEI. Between the trimmed V and J ends, which lost 8 bases and 5 bases, there was a span of 15 bases.

This clonotype has more than one count but fewer than ten. This sequence joins TRBV28 and TRBJ2-7, with 8 bases fitting TRBD2. The CDR3 runs 15 residues. CDR1 and CDR2 from the germline V gene are MDHEN and SYDVKM. The V gene end was trimmed by 6 bases and the J gene end by 11 bases; junction bases not matched to a gene: 18. Here the CDR3 reads CASSPFRGGDRREYF. For the CDR3, the DNA is TGTGCCAGCAGCCCATTCCGGGGGGGCGACCGGCGGGAGTACTTC. The complete variable domain, with remaining parts taken from reference TRBV28 and TRBJ2-7, reads DVKVTQSSRYLVKRTGEKVFLECVQDMDHENMFWYRQDPGLGLRLIYFSYDVKMKEKGDIPEGYSVSREKKERFSLILESASTNQTSMYLCASSPFRGGDRREYFGPGTRLTVT.

This clonotype has a handful of counts. This chain links TRBV7-9 with TRBJ2-5; the D gene is possibly TRBD1 (5 bases). Between the trimmed V and J ends, which lost 3 bases and 4 bases, there was a span of 21 bases. CDR1 SEHNR and CDR2 FQNEAQ come from the germline V gene (reference sequence). The CDR3 extends over 17 amino acids. CDR3 sequence: CASSFFQGPGALETQYF. The CDR3 nucleotides are TGTGCCAGCAGCTTTTTTCAGGGCCCTGGGGCGTTAGAGACCCAGTACTTC.